Presented here are 28 T cell receptor beta chains from one specimen sequenced in a study of blood T cell repertoires in COVID-19. TCRdb's table, derived via immunoSEQ multiplex PCR, lists solely in-frame clones and lacks some. The sample lists 150,000 to 200,000 clones, around 92% occurring once. Sequenced: peripheral blood. The source of these receptors is a man in his fifties or sixties with acute or convalescent COVID-19.

This chain links TRBV12-3 or TRBV12-4 with TRBJ2-7; D not resolved. V shed 6 bases and J shed 1 base, with 7 bases lying between them. CDR3 size: 12 residues. DNA for the CDR3: TGTGCCAGCAGCCTAGGATCCTACGAGCAGTACTTC. Its translation is CASSLGSYEQYF.

About this clone: The junction differs from germline at one of its ends, possibly a read error. The chain recombines TRBV6-1 with TRBJ1-2; D uncertain. The V gene's germline CDR1 is MNHNS and CDR2 SASEGT. The CDR3 consists of 14 residues. Here the CDR3 DNA reads TGTGCCAGCAATGAAGGGAGCACTAACTATGGCTACACCTTC. It specifies CASNEGSTNYGYTF.

The chain has TRBV5-1 and TRBJ2-1; D is perhaps TRBD2 (5 bases). Germline V gene lookup returns CDR1 SGHRS and CDR2 YFSETQ. This CDR3 contains 16 residues. Between the trimmed V and J ends, which lost 0 bases and 6 bases, there was a span of 16 bases. The CDR3 bases are TGCGCCAGCAGCTTGGCCGAGGGATCTATTAGCAATGAGCAGTTCTTC. Translating it yields CASSLAEGSISNEQFF.

For the CDR3, the DNA is TGTGCCAGCAGTGACACGGGGTATGTAGGCTACACCTTC. This gives the protein CASSDTGYVGYTF. The genes are TRBV2 and TRBJ1-2; D unclear. The germline V gene encodes CDR1 SNHLY and CDR2 FYNNEI. V dropped 3 bases and J dropped 8 bases, with 13 bases sitting between them. CDR3 length: 13 amino acids.

The chain links TRBV6-6 to TRBJ2-3; 7 nucleotides agree with TRBD1. The CDR3 contains 17 residues. V lost 5 bases, J lost 2 bases, and 13 bases stayed unmatched. Germline V gene lookup returns CDR1 MNHNY and CDR2 SVGAGI (reference sequence). The DNA for the CDR3 is TGTGCCAGCAGTCGCCGGGGACAGCGAAGGGTCACAGATACGCAGTATTTT. It yields the protein CASSRRGQRRVTDTQYF.

V gene TRBV18 combines with J gene TRBJ2-3; TRBD2 agrees at 9 bases. The CDR3 is 17 residues long. The germline V gene encodes CDR1 KGHSH and CDR2 LQKENI. The ends lost 1 base at V and 0 bases at J; junction bases unmatched: 5. CDR3 coding DNA: TGTGCCAGCTCACCACGTTCAGCGGGGGGTAGCACAGATACGCAGTATTTT. Its protein is CASSPRSAGGSTDTQYF.

This chain uses TRBV2 with TRBJ1-1; 8 bases fit TRBD1. The CDR3 consists of 12 residues. CDR1 is SNHLY and CDR2 is FYNNEI in the germline V gene. Trimming cost V 7 bases and J 8 bases; bases outside gene matches: 6. In DNA form, the CDR3 reads TGTGCCAGCACCTACCAGGGGGCAGAAGCTTTCTTT. Translation gives CASTYQGAEAFF.

The chain couples TRBV5-1 to TRBJ2-3, with 8 bases matching TRBD1. The CDR3 runs to 15 residues. Per germline, CDR1 SGHRS and CDR2 YFSETQ. Trimming took 1 base from V and 4 from J; bases not matched to a gene: 5. The CDR3 spells CASSLWTGISDTQYF. In DNA, the CDR3 is TGCGCCAGCAGCTTGTGGACAGGGATATCAGATACGCAGTATTTT.

The J gene is TRBJ1-2, the V gene TRBV29-1; 10 nucleotides match TRBD1. Unmatched junction bases numbered 10, after V lost 3 bases and J lost 6 bases. Germline V lookup: CDR1 SQVTM, CDR2 ANQGSEA. CDR3 length: 15 residues. In nucleotides, the CDR3 is TGCAGCGTTGAGGAAGACAGGGGGCTCGTGAATGGCTACACCTTC. Amino acids: CSVEEDRGLVNGYTF. The full variable domain, in which reference TRBV29-1 and TRBJ1-2 provide the parts outside the CDR3, is SAVISQKPSRDICQRGTSLTIQCQVDSQVTMMFWYRQQPGQSLTLIATANQGSEATYESGFVIDKFPISRPNLTFSTLTVSNMSPEDSSIYLCSVEEDRGLVNGYTFGSGTRLTVV.

J is TRBJ1-2 and V is TRBV7-9; no clear D gene. The germline CDR1 and CDR2 sequences are SEHNR and FQNEAQ (reference sequence). The CDR3 has 13 amino acids. Trimming took off 0 bases at V and 4 bases at J, with 6 bases between the two ends. The CDR3 bases are TGTGCCAGCAGCTTAGCGGGCCTCTATGGCTACACCTTC. Translating it yields CASSLAGLYGYTF.

V is TRBV6-5 and J is TRBJ1-1; 9 bases map to TRBD1. Germline V CDR1 and CDR2: MNHEY, SVGAGI. The CDR3 sequence is 13 residues long. V was clipped by 6 bases and J by 6 bases; unmatched bases: 5. The CDR3 sequence is CASRGTGGPEAFF. CDR3 DNA sequence: TGTGCCAGCAGGGGAACAGGGGGCCCTGAAGCTTTCTTT.

The chain combines TRBV19 with TRBJ1-6; no reliable D call. The ends were cut back, 8 bases at V and 5 bases at J, with 13 bases in the middle. Germline assignment: CDR1 LNHDA and CDR2 SQIVND (reference sequence). The CDR3 is 14 residues long. This chain's CDR3 is CASRERQNNSPLHF. CDR3 DNA: TGTGCCAGTCGGGAGAGGCAGAATAATTCACCCCTCCACTTT.

The rearrangement uses TRBV11-2 and TRBJ1-3, with D tentatively TRBD1 (5 bases). The CDR3 runs 14 residues. V was trimmed by 1 base and J by 4 bases, leaving 8 bases between them. Germline V gene data show CDR1 as SGHAT and CDR2 as FQNNGV. CDR3: CASSLAGQGNTIYF. CDR3 coding DNA: TGTGCCAGCAGCTTAGCCGGACAAGGAAACACCATATATTTT. The full variable domain, rest sourced from reference TRBV11-2 and TRBJ1-3, is EAGVAQSPRYKIIEKRQSVAFWCNPISGHATLYWYQQILGQGPKLLIQFQNNGVVDDSQLPKDRFSAERLKGVDSTLKIQPAKLEDSAVYLCASSLAGQGNTIYFGEGSWLTVV.

The rearrangement uses TRBV19 and TRBJ1-3; unclear D gene. Trimming left V 3 bases short and J 0 bases short, with 6 bases between. CDR1 and CDR2 (germline): LNHDA, SQIVND (reference sequence). CDR3 size: 14 residues. CDR3 nucleotides: TGTGCCAGTAGTATCTCCGTCTCTGGAAACACCATATATTTT. The encoded protein is CASSISVSGNTIYF.

The chain couples TRBV7-2 to TRBJ1-6; no definite D call. The V and J ends lost 1 base and 0 bases respectively, with 10 bases between them. The CDR3 sequence is 17 residues long. The germline gives CDR1 SGHTA, CDR2 FQGNSA. CDR3 loop: CASSLDQASSYNSPLHF. CDR3 sequence (DNA): TGTGCCAGCAGCTTAGACCAGGCCAGCTCCTATAATTCACCCCTCCACTTT.

The chain is built from TRBV6-1 and TRBJ1-2, with 7 positions matching TRBD1. V dropped 6 bases and J dropped 7; count of bases not matched to a gene: 14. This CDR3 is 15 amino acids long. Germline CDR1 is MNHNS and CDR2 is SASEGT. The CDR3 sequence is CASRRGAGGVSGYTF. The CDR3 DNA reads TGTGCCAGCAGGAGGGGGGCAGGGGGTGTCAGTGGCTACACCTTC.

Comment on this clone: The sample carries other DNA sequences with the same CDR3. The chain uses TRBV5-1 and TRBJ2-2; D possibly corresponds to TRBD2 (6 bases). The CDR3 totals 15 residues. V lost 2 bases and J 6 bases, leaving 14 bases between the germline ends. The germline V gene has CDR1 SGHRS and CDR2 YFSETQ. For the CDR3, the DNA is TGCGCCAGCAGCTTATCCGGGACTTCGGCCGGGGAGCTGTTTTTT. Translated: CASSLSGTSAGELFF. The whole variable domain, filled in from reference TRBV5-1 and TRBJ2-2, reads KAGVTQTPRYLIKTRGQQVTLSCSPISGHRSVSWYQQTPGQGLQFLFEYFSETQRNKGNFPGRFSGRQFSNSRSEMNVSTLELGDSALYLCASSLSGTSAGELFFGEGSRLTVL.

This clone was observed once. This chain connects TRBV27 to TRBJ2-1; 9 bases fit TRBD1. Per germline, CDR1 MNHEY and CDR2 SMNVEV (reference sequence). CDR3 length: 14 residues. V lost 6 bases and J lost 9; bases outside the gene matches: 9. The CDR3 nucleotides read TGTGCCAGCAGACCGGGACAGGGACGTAGTGAGCAGTTCTTC. Amino acid sequence: CASRPGQGRSEQFF.

This chain uses TRBV4-3 with TRBJ1-2; 7 bases are shared with TRBD1. V lost 1 base and J lost 8; bases outside the gene matches: 10. Germline lookup yields CDR1 LGHNA and CDR2 YSLEER. The CDR3 runs 15 residues. The CDR3 bases are TGCGCCAGCAGCCAAGCAACAGGGGAAGCCGAGGGCTACACCTTC. Translating gives CASSQATGEAEGYTF.

The rearrangement links TRBV5-1 to TRBJ1-5; weak D call: TRBD1 (6 bases). This CDR3 spans 13 amino acids. Germline V gene sequence: CDR1 SGHRS, CDR2 YFSETQ. V shed 2 bases and J shed 7 bases, with 10 bases lying between them. The CDR3 is CASSFRGGQPQHF. For the CDR3, the DNA is TGCGCCAGCAGCTTCAGGGGAGGGCAGCCCCAGCATTTT.

J is TRBJ1-1 and V is TRBV2, with D perhaps TRBD1 (6 bases). The CDR3 is made up of 15 amino acids. Germline loops: CDR1 SNHLY, CDR2 FYNNEI. V lost 7 bases to trimming and J lost 0 bases, with 15 bases between them. The CDR3 sequence: CASTASGAVNTEAFF. In nucleotides, the CDR3 is TGTGCCAGCACTGCGTCAGGGGCGGTGAACACTGAAGCTTTCTTT.

The rearrangement links TRBV14 to TRBJ1-2; D may be TRBD1 (6 bases). The CDR3 totals 15 residues. Germline CDR1 SGHDN, CDR2 FVKESK. Between the trimmed V and J ends, which lost 1 base and 5 bases, there was a span of 14 bases. CDR3 sequence reads: CASSQAQGTPYGYTF. For the CDR3, the DNA is TGTGCCAGCAGCCAAGCGCAGGGGACCCCTTATGGCTACACCTTC.

This clone occurred many times. This chain links TRBV6-5 with TRBJ2-1; TRBD2 agrees at 10 bases. The CDR3 spans 15 residues. CDR1 and CDR2 (germline): MNHEY, SVGAGI. V gave up 8 bases and J gave up 10 bases; unmatched junction bases: 14. The CDR3 sequence is CASSVGTSVFGEQFF. CDR3 sequence (DNA): TGTGCCAGCTCGGTCGGGACTAGCGTCTTCGGCGAGCAGTTCTTC.

This chain connects TRBV10-2 to TRBJ1-4, with no clear D. Germline CDR1 and CDR2: WSHSY and SAAADI. CDR3 length equals 14 residues. With 3 bases removed from V and 0 bases from J, the gap between germline ends came to 5 bases. The CDR3 bases are TGCGCCAGCAGTGAATACTCAACTAATGAAAAACTGTTTTTT. This encodes CASSEYSTNEKLFF.

The CDR3 sequence: CASSLDQGHYNEQFF. DNA of the CDR3: TGTGCCAGCAGCTTGGACCAGGGGCACTACAATGAGCAGTTCTTC. The chain couples TRBV5-6 to TRBJ2-1, with D tentatively TRBD1 (6 bases). The CDR3 loop spans 15 amino acids. V was trimmed by 0 bases and J by 3 bases, leaving 10 bases between them. CDR1 SGHDT and CDR2 YYEEEE come from the germline V gene.

V usage is TRBV27 and J usage is TRBJ1-2; 9 nucleotides align to TRBD1. The germline V gene has CDR1 MNHEY and CDR2 SMNVEV (reference sequence). The V and J ends lost 2 bases and 0 bases, in that order; junction bases with no gene match: 16. The CDR3 totals 20 residues. CDR3 sequence reads: CASSLKGPGQGVVTNYGYTF. The CDR3 DNA follows: TGTGCCAGCAGTTTAAAAGGTCCGGGACAGGGAGTGGTTACTAACTATGGCTACACCTTC.

This clone was observed a single time. The sample contains more than one DNA sequence encoding this CDR3. This chain links TRBV6-5 with TRBJ2-5; the D gene is possibly TRBD1 (6 bases). Germline values: CDR1 MNHEY, CDR2 SVGAGI. V was clipped by 6 bases and J by 5 bases, with 13 bases between them. The CDR3 contains 13 residues. The CDR3: CASSRTGKETQYF. The CDR3 coding sequence is TGTGCCAGCAGCCGAACAGGGAAGGAGACCCAGTACTTC.

The V and J genes are TRBV19 and TRBJ2-1; D is undetermined. This CDR3 contains 14 residues. CDR1 is LNHDA, CDR2 SQIVND, per germline (reference sequence). V dropped 1 base and J dropped 10 bases, with 14 bases sitting between them. The CDR3 loop is CASSIGGSSMEQFF. CDR3 nucleotides: TGTGCCAGTAGTATAGGTGGTAGTTCGATGGAGCAGTTCTTC.